Below, 7 T cell receptor beta chains from the same sample are listed, as sequenced in a study of shared clonotypes between healthy human individuals (dated by TCRdb to the early 2020s). The library was built by means of the immunoSEQ multiplex PCR assay. Not all clones reach the TCRdb copy of this immuneACCESS table, which keeps in-frame sequences only. Checked studies attribute under half of the gap to unresolved V genes and leave the rest unexplained. This sample holds roughly 760,000 clones; approximately 79% were observed only once. 1.5% to 2% of the sample rests with the top ten. The sample was memory CD4+ T cells sorted from blood. According to the study, the label for this sample's cell subset or site signals: CD45RA-negative fraction. These receptors all come from a woman aged 25 to 39 in good health.

The chain carries TRBV28 and TRBJ1-1; 8 bases are shared with TRBD1. Germline assignment: CDR1 MDHEN and CDR2 SYDVKM. The CDR3 spans 15 residues. Trimming removed 6 bases from V and 5 bases from J; junction bases left unmatched: 11. The CDR3: CASSSTSTGVTEAFF. CDR3 coding DNA: TGTGCCAGCAGCTCAACTTCGACAGGGGTGACTGAAGCTTTCTTT.

Remarks on this clone: At the DNA level, this CDR3 is encoded by other sequences in the same sample as well. The chain has TRBV19 and TRBJ2-7, with D perhaps matching TRBD2 (6 bases). The CDR3 contains 14 residues. The ends were cut back, 3 bases at V and 2 bases at J, with 11 bases in the middle. Germline V lookup: CDR1 LNHDA, CDR2 SQIVND (reference sequence). The chain's CDR3 is CASSMGGRTYEQYF. CDR3 nucleotide sequence: TGTGCCAGTAGTATGGGAGGTAGGACCTACGAGCAGTACTTC.

This chain uses TRBV28 with TRBJ2-7; 9 bases are shared with TRBD1. Germline CDR1 MDHEN, CDR2 SYDVKM. After removal of 5 bases from V and 6 bases from J, the junction contained 5 bases not matched to a gene. This CDR3 region has 13 residues. The CDR3 DNA reads TGTGCCAGCAGTGCCGGGACAGGGCTCGAGCAGTACTTC. Translated: CASSAGTGLEQYF.

For the CDR3, the DNA is TGTGCCAGCAGCGACCAGGCTTTGGTCACCGGGGAGCTGTTTTTT. Encoded protein: CASSDQALVTGELFF. The gene calls are TRBV27 and TRBJ2-2; D is uncertain. Trimming removed 6 bases from V and 4 bases from J, with 15 bases in between. This CDR3 has 15 residues. Germline CDR1 and CDR2: MNHEY and SMNVEV (reference sequence).

This clone was found a few times. Additional DNA sequences in this sample encode the identical CDR3. The rearrangement uses TRBV27 and TRBJ1-1; D is unclear. V was trimmed by 2 bases and J by 3 bases, leaving 7 bases between them. CDR1 is MNHEY and CDR2 is SMNVEV in the germline V gene (reference sequence). The CDR3 is 13 residues long. The CDR3 protein is CASSLREDTEAFF. The CDR3 DNA reads TGTGCCAGCAGTTTACGGGAGGACACTGAAGCTTTCTTT.

As concerns this clone: This sample also contains other DNA sequences that code for the same CDR3. The CDR3 DNA is TGTGCCAGTAGTGACAGGGGAGGCACTGGGGAGCTGTTTTTT. This codes for CASSDRGGTGELFF. This chain connects TRBV19 to TRBJ2-2, with 8 nucleotides matching TRBD1. The J segment lost 8 bases and the V segment lost 5 bases, leaving 7 bases of the junction unmatched. The CDR3 sequence is 14 residues long. Germline CDR1 is LNHDA and CDR2 is SQIVND (reference sequence). Full variable domain (outside the CDR3, taken from reference TRBV19 and TRBJ2-2): DGGITQSPKYLFRKEGQNVTLSCEQNLNHDAMYWYRQDPGQGLRLIYYSQIVNDFQKGDIAEGYSVSREKKESFPLTVTSAQKNPTAFYLCASSDRGGTGELFFGEGSRLTVL.

The V gene is TRBV28, the J gene TRBJ2-7; a possible D gene is TRBD1 (6 bases). Germline CDR1 and CDR2: MDHEN and SYDVKM. The germline V and J ends were trimmed by 6 bases and 12 bases, with 15 bases remaining between them. The CDR3 has 11 amino acids. The CDR3 region has the DNA TGTGCCAGCAGCCTCAGGGGAGTTGCGTACTTC. Translating gives CASSLRGVAYF.